These 28 T cell receptor beta chains share one sample of origin, sequenced in a study of vaccination effects on CD4 cells after COVID-19. Data came from immunoSEQ multiplex PCR; TCRdb stores just in-frame clones and leaves some out. The sample includes around 30,000 clones, roughly two thirds seen only once; the top ten take 25% to 30%. No antigen is known for these receptors. Antigen-specific CD4+ T cell clonotypes were called by their expansion after viral peptide-pool culture in ViraFEST. After roughly 9 days in culture, the CD4+ T cells were isolated. Here the sequenced sample was CD4+ T cells from PBMCs cultured with HCoV-229E spike peptides, taken before COVID-19 vaccination. The source is a human donor who received a COVID-19 vaccine.

This chain connects TRBV10-2 to TRBJ2-1, with D possibly being TRBD1 (6 bases). Germline V gives CDR1 WSHSY, CDR2 SAAADI. The CDR3 runs 14 residues. The V gene lost 3 bases and the J gene lost 5 bases, with 11 bases spanning the gap. The CDR3 protein is CASSESQGNNEQFF. CDR3 nucleotide sequence: TGCGCCAGCAGTGAAAGTCAGGGGAACAATGAGCAGTTCTTC.

This clone has only a few counts. This chain joins TRBV3-1 (or the pseudogene TRBV3-2) and TRBJ2-4, with a possible D match to TRBD1 (6 bases). Germline V gene sequence: CDR1 LGHDT, CDR2 YNNKEL (reference sequence). The CDR3 runs 15 residues. With 5 bases removed from V and 0 bases from J, the gap between germline ends came to 11 bases. The CDR3 loop reads CASSRTGIAKNIQYF. Written as DNA, the CDR3 is TGTGCCAGCAGCAGAACAGGGATAGCCAAAAACATTCAGTACTTC.

The V gene is TRBV28, the J gene TRBJ2-5; 9 bases map to TRBD1. Germline lookup yields CDR1 MDHEN and CDR2 SYDVKM. J was trimmed by 4 bases and V by 1 base; bases with no gene match: 4. The CDR3 sequence is 15 residues long. Here the CDR3 reads CASSLSGTGRETQYF. DNA of the CDR3: TGTGCCAGCAGTTTATCGGGGACAGGGAGAGAGACCCAGTACTTC.

This clone turned up a few times. CDR3 sequence: CASSEGRGQPQHF. The CDR3 DNA sequence: TGTGCCAGCAGTGAGGGCAGGGGACAGCCCCAGCATTTT. The chain couples TRBV2 to TRBJ1-5; maybe TRBD1 (6 bases). CDR1 and CDR2 from the germline V gene are SNHLY and FYNNEI. Trimming left V 3 bases short and J 7 bases short, with 10 bases between. This CDR3 has 13 amino acids.

This chain joins TRBV5-1 and TRBJ1-2; TRBD1 aligns across 9 bases. The ends lost 3 bases at V and 3 bases at J; junction bases unmatched: 9. Germline V CDR1 and CDR2: SGHRS, YFSETQ. The CDR3 spans 16 residues. The DNA of the CDR3 is TGCGCCAGCAGCTCACCGGGACAGGGTTGGGACTATGGCTACACCTTC. The encoded protein is CASSSPGQGWDYGYTF.

The chain uses TRBV2 and TRBJ1-1, with 9 bases that match TRBD1. Trimming cost V 7 bases and J 1 base; bases outside gene matches: 7. This CDR3 has 15 amino acids. Per germline, CDR1 SNHLY and CDR2 FYNNEI. The CDR3: CASILDRGANTEAFF. The CDR3 DNA reads TGTGCCAGCATCCTGGACAGGGGCGCGAACACTGAAGCTTTCTTT.

The chain is built from TRBV10-3 and TRBJ1-2; D is uncertain. Germline CDR1 ENHRY, CDR2 SYGVKD. The CDR3 is 12 amino acids. The V end was cut by 0 bases, the J end by 6 bases, with 5 bases between. Written as DNA, the CDR3 is TGTGCCATCAGTGAGTCGGCGGATGGCTACACCTTC. This gives the protein CAISESADGYTF.

The table lists this clone with a few counts. The chain recombines TRBV5-4 with TRBJ1-6, with D possibly TRBD1 on 6 matching bases. Germline V gene lookup returns CDR1 SGHNT and CDR2 YYREEE (reference sequence). CDR3 size: 14 residues. The V gene lost 2 bases and the J gene lost 7 bases, with 10 bases spanning the gap. DNA of the CDR3: TGTGCCAGCAGCTTCGAACAGGGCAATTCACCCCTCCACTTT. Its protein product is CASSFEQGNSPLHF.

The rearrangement uses TRBV11-3 and TRBJ1-6, with TRBD1 as a possible D gene (5 bases). V lost 5 bases, J lost 8 bases, and 10 bases lay in between. Germline V CDR1 and CDR2: SGHNT, YENEEA. The CDR3 is made up of 13 amino acids. The CDR3 DNA is TGTGCCAGCAGCCAGGACACGGATTCACCCCTCCACTTT. Protein: CASSQDTDSPLHF.

This clone occurred a few times. The CDR3 region is CATSSPKGRGNTEAFF. The CDR3 DNA follows: TGTGCCACCAGCAGCCCTAAGGGACGGGGGAACACTGAAGCTTTCTTT. The chain joins TRBV15 to TRBJ1-1; D perhaps matches TRBD1 (5 bases). CDR3 length equals 16 residues. Germline loops: CDR1 LNHNV, CDR2 YYDKDF (reference sequence). V lost 3 bases to trimming and J lost 1 base, with 15 bases between them.

The gene calls are TRBV30 and TRBJ1-5; maybe TRBD1 (5 bases). V shed 1 base and J shed 7 bases, with 17 bases lying between them. The CDR3 has 15 amino acids. Germline CDR1 GTSNPN, CDR2 SVGIG (reference sequence). This CDR3 reads CAWSEVRLKGQPQHF. CDR3 DNA sequence: TGTGCCTGGAGTGAAGTCAGACTTAAGGGGCAGCCCCAGCATTTT. Full variable domain (rest looked up from reference TRBV30 and TRBJ1-5): SQTIHQWPATLVQPVGSPLSLECTVEGTSNPNLYWYRQAAGRGLQLLFYSVGIGQISSEVPQNLSASRPQDRQFILSSKKLLLSDSGFYLCAWSEVRLKGQPQHFGDGTRLSIL.

This chain joins TRBV2 and TRBJ1-1, with D possibly being TRBD1 (6 bases). The ends were cut back, 5 bases at V and 0 bases at J, with 22 bases in the middle. This CDR3 is 18 amino acids long. CDR1 SNHLY and CDR2 FYNNEI come from the germline V gene. The CDR3 DNA is TGTGCCAGCAGTTTATTGAAGGGGGGGATTTTCATGAACACTGAAGCTTTCTTT. Translating gives CASSLLKGGIFMNTEAFF.

The rearrangement joins TRBV19 to TRBJ1-2, with a weak D call TRBD1 (6 bases). This CDR3 is built from 14 residues. CDR1 LNHDA and CDR2 SQIVND come from the germline V gene (reference sequence). V was cut by 1 base and J by 6 bases, with 12 bases left in between. The CDR3 DNA sequence: TGTGCCAGTAGTATAGGCCAGGGGACCCATGGCTACACCTTC. It is translated as CASSIGQGTHGYTF.

In this sample, this clone turned up a few times. CDR3 nucleotides: TGTGCCAGCAGCCGACAGGGGATGACCTACACCTTC. Its protein is CASSRQGMTYTF. V and J are TRBV5-8 and TRBJ1-2, with TRBD1 matching over 8 bases. CDR3 size: 12 residues. V gave up 4 bases and J gave up 10 bases; unmatched junction bases: 6. The germline V gene has CDR1 SGHTS and CDR2 YDEGEE.

The chain has TRBV3-1 (or the pseudogene TRBV3-2) and TRBJ1-2; D may be TRBD1 (5 bases). Per the germline V gene, CDR1 is LGHDT and CDR2 is YNNKEL (reference sequence). Between the trimmed V and J ends, which lost 3 bases and 8 bases, there was a span of 13 bases. This CDR3 contains 13 residues. The CDR3 DNA reads as TGTGCCAGCAGCCAGTCAGGGTTGAGCGGCTACACCTTC. Its translation is CASSQSGLSGYTF.

CDR3 DNA sequence: TGTGCCAGCAGTGCGACTCCCTACAGGGGAGGAACCTACGAGCAGTACTTC. It translates to CASSATPYRGGTYEQYF. The V gene is TRBV28, the J gene TRBJ2-7; weak D call: TRBD1 (7 bases). Trimming pared 5 bases from V and 2 bases from J, leaving 22 bases between. Per the germline V gene, CDR1 is MDHEN and CDR2 is SYDVKM. This CDR3 is 17 amino acids long.

Written as DNA, the CDR3 is TGTGCCAGCAGTGACAGGGGGAAAAAAGAGACCCAGTACTTC. Its translation is CASSDRGKKETQYF. The chain uses TRBV2 and TRBJ2-5; 7 nucleotides match TRBD1. Germline values: CDR1 SNHLY, CDR2 FYNNEI. The junction had 4 bases not matched to a gene; V was cut back by 3 bases and J by 3 bases. This CDR3 is 14 amino acids long.

V and J are TRBV4-3 and TRBJ2-2; D may be TRBD2 (6 bases). Trimming took off 0 bases at V and 4 bases at J, with 9 bases between the two ends. The germline gives CDR1 LGHNA, CDR2 YSLEER. The CDR3 extends over 15 amino acids. The chain's CDR3 is CASSQEGTPTGELFF. For the CDR3, the DNA is TGCGCCAGCAGCCAAGAAGGGACTCCCACCGGGGAGCTGTTTTTT.

The chain has TRBV4-1 and TRBJ1-2; D is possibly TRBD1 (5 bases). CDR3 length: 15 residues. Trimming took off 2 bases at V and 2 bases at J, with 12 bases between the two ends. CDR1 and CDR2 from the germline V gene are MGHRA and YSYEKL. The CDR3 region is CASSQRLGTNYGYTF. The CDR3 DNA reads TGCGCCAGCAGCCAACGCCTAGGGACCAACTATGGCTACACCTTC.

This chain links TRBV4-2 with TRBJ1-3, with a possible D match to TRBD1 (6 bases). The CDR3 sequence is 16 residues long. V dropped 0 bases and J dropped 2 bases, with 11 bases sitting between them. CDR1 and CDR2 (germline): LGHNA, YNFKEQ. The CDR3 sequence is CASSQEGAGAGNTIYF. In nucleotides, the CDR3 is TGTGCCAGCAGCCAAGAGGGGGCCGGAGCTGGAAACACCATATATTTT.

The chain joins TRBV7-2 to TRBJ2-1; 7 positions agree with TRBD2. The V gene's germline CDR1 is SGHTA and CDR2 FQGNSA. The CDR3 totals 15 residues. The J segment lost 3 bases and the V segment lost 5 bases, leaving 7 bases of the junction unmatched. This CDR3 reads CASSPRGGSYNEQFF. DNA for the CDR3: TGTGCCAGCAGCCCCCGTGGCGGGAGCTACAATGAGCAGTTCTTC. Using reference TRBV7-2 and TRBJ2-1 for the parts outside the CDR3, the full variable domain is GAGVSQSPSNKVTEKGKDVELRCDPISGHTALYWYRQSLGQGLEFLIYFQGNSAPDKSGLPSDRFSAERTGGSVSTLTIQRTQQEDSAVYLCASSPRGGSYNEQFFGPGTRLTVL.

The chain employs TRBV30 and TRBJ1-1; TRBD1 aligns across 8 bases. The CDR3 covers 16 residues. The ends lost 0 bases at V and 1 base at J; junction bases unmatched: 7. Per germline, CDR1 GTSNPN and CDR2 SVGIG (reference sequence). Here the CDR3 reads CAWSVRQGARNTEAFF. The CDR3 nucleotides read TGTGCCTGGAGTGTACGCCAGGGGGCAAGGAACACTGAAGCTTTCTTT. The entire variable domain, with the rest obtained from reference TRBV30 and TRBJ1-1, is as follows: SQTIHQWPATLVQPVGSPLSLECTVEGTSNPNLYWYRQAAGRGLQLLFYSVGIGQISSEVPQNLSASRPQDRQFILSSKKLLLSDSGFYLCAWSVRQGARNTEAFFGQGTRLTVV.

The chain combines TRBV5-4 with TRBJ2-4; D is unclear. Trimming left V 1 base short and J 3 bases short, with 5 bases between. This CDR3 region has 13 residues. CDR1 is SGHNT, CDR2 YYREEE, per germline (reference sequence). DNA of the CDR3: TGTGCCAGCAGCTTGTTCGACAAAAACATTCAGTACTTC. Protein sequence: CASSLFDKNIQYF.

The chain uses TRBV7-9 and TRBJ1-4; no reliable D call. Per the germline V gene, CDR1 is SEHNR and CDR2 is FQNEAQ (reference sequence). The CDR3 has 16 residues. The V and J ends lost 5 bases and 7 bases respectively, with 20 bases between them. CDR3 residues: CASSPGFVGDLEKLFF. As DNA, the CDR3 is TGTGCCAGCAGCCCGGGATTCGTAGGCGATCTTGAAAAACTGTTTTTT.

This clone was detected a few times. The J gene is TRBJ2-3, the V gene TRBV20-1; D remains ambiguous. CDR1 DFQATT and CDR2 SNEGSKA come from the germline V gene (reference sequence). CDR3 size: 17 residues. The V gene lost 3 bases and the J gene lost 1 base, with 20 bases spanning the gap. The CDR3 DNA reads as TGCAGTGCTAGTGTTCCTTTTCCCGGCCGTGGCACAGATACGCAGTATTTT. Its translation: CSASVPFPGRGTDTQYF.

This chain's CDR3 is CASSHGGASQETQYF. CDR3 DNA sequence: TGCGCCAGCAGCCACGGGGGGGCTTCCCAAGAGACCCAGTACTTC. The chain couples TRBV5-1 to TRBJ2-5; 8 bases align to TRBD2. The ends lost 4 bases at V and 1 base at J; junction bases unmatched: 6. The CDR3 runs 15 residues. Germline V gives CDR1 SGHRS, CDR2 YFSETQ.

This chain connects TRBV2 to TRBJ2-1, with 7 nucleotides matching TRBD1. The CDR3 contains 15 residues. V trimming: 1 base; J trimming: 0 bases; junction bases outside the gene matches: 0. Germline V gene data show CDR1 as SNHLY and CDR2 as FYNNEI. The CDR3 sequence is CASSEDRGSYNEQFF. As DNA, the CDR3 is TGTGCCAGCAGTGAAGACAGGGGCTCCTACAATGAGCAGTTCTTC.

The genes are TRBV6-5 and TRBJ2-3, with D unclear. The germline gives CDR1 MNHEY, CDR2 SVGAGI. The CDR3 covers 11 residues. The germline V and J ends were trimmed by 5 bases and 6 bases, with 6 bases remaining between them. Written as DNA, the CDR3 is TGTGCCAGCAGTATCATGGATACGCAGTATTTT. It specifies CASSIMDTQYF.